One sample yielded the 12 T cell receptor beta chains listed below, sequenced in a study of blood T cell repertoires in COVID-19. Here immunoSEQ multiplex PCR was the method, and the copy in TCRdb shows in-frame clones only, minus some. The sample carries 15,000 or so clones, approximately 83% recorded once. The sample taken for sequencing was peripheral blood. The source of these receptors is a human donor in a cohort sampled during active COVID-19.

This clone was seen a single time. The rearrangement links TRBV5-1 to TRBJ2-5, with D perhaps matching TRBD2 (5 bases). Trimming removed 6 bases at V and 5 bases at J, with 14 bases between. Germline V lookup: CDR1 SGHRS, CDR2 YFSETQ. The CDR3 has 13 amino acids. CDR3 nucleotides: TGCGCCAGCACCGTAGTTCCGGGGGAGACCCAGTACTTC. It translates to CASTVVPGETQYF.

As DNA, the CDR3 is TGTGCCAGCAGCGTAGGATTGCCCCACTACGATGGCTACACCTTC. Amino acids: CASSVGLPHYDGYTF. This sequence joins TRBV9 and TRBJ1-2; D not certain. This CDR3 contains 15 residues. Germline assignment: CDR1 SGDLS and CDR2 YYNGEE. The V gene lost 0 bases and the J gene lost 6 bases, with 15 bases spanning the gap.

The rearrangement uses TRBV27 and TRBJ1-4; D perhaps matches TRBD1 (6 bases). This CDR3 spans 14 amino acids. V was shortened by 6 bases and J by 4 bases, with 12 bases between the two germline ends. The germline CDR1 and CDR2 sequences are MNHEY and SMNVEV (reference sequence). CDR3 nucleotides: TGTGCCAGCAGCTTCGGACAGATTAATGAAAAACTGTTTTTT. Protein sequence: CASSFGQINEKLFF. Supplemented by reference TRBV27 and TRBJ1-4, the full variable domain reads EAQVTQNPRYLITVTGKKLTVTCSQNMNHEYMSWYRQDPGLGLRQIYYSMNVEVTDKGDVPEGYKVSRKEKRNFPLILESPSPNQTSLYFCASSFGQINEKLFFGSGTQLSVL.

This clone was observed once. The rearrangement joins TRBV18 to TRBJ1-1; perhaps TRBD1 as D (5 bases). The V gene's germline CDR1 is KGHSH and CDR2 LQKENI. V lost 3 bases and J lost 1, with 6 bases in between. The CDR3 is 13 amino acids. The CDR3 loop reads CASSPQGNTEAFF. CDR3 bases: TGTGCCAGCTCACCTCAGGGGAACACTGAAGCTTTCTTT.

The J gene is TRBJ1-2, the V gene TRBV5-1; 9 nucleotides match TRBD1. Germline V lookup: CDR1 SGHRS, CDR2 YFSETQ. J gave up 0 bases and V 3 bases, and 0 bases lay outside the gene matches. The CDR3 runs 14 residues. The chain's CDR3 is CASSWTGANYGYTF. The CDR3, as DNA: TGCGCCAGCAGCTGGACAGGGGCTAACTATGGCTACACCTTC.

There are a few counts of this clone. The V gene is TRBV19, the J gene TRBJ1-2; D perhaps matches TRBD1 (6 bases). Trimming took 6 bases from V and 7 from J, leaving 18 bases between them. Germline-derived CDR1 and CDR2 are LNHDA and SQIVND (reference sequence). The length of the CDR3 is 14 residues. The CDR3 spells CASRWGTFEGGYTF. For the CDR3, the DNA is TGTGCCAGTAGATGGGGGACATTTGAGGGTGGCTACACCTTC.

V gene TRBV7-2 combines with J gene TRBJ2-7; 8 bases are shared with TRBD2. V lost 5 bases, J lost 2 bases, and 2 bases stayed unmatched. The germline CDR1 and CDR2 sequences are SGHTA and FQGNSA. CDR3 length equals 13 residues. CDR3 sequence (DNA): TGTGCCAGCAGCATTAGCGGGGCCTACGAGCAGTACTTC. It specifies CASSISGAYEQYF.

The CDR3 DNA follows: TGTGCCAGCACGCCCTGGGCGGGGGGTGTATACAATGAGCAGTTCTTC. As protein: CASTPWAGGVYNEQFF. This rearrangement joins TRBV5-6 to TRBJ2-1; TRBD2 matches 8 bases. Per the germline V gene, CDR1 is SGHDT and CDR2 is YYEEEE. CDR3 size: 16 residues. Germline trimming cut 6 bases from V and 4 bases from J; bases unmatched to any gene: 12.

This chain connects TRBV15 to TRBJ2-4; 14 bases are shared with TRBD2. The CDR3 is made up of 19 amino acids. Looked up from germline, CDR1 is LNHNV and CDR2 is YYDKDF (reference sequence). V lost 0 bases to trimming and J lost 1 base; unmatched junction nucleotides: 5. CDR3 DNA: TGTGCCACCAGCAGAGATCGGACTAGCGGGGGGCAGGCCAAAAACATTCAGTACTTC. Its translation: CATSRDRTSGGQAKNIQYF.

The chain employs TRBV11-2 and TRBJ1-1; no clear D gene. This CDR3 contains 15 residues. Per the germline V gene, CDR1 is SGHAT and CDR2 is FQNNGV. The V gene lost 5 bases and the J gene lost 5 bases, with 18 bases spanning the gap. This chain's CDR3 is CASSGIRGGRTEAFF. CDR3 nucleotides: TGTGCCAGCAGCGGAATCCGGGGAGGGAGAACTGAAGCTTTCTTT.

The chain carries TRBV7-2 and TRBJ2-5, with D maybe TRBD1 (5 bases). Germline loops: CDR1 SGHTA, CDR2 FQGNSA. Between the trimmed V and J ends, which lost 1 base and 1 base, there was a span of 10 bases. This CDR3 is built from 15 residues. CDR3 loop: CASSLVAGPQETQYF. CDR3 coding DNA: TGTGCCAGCAGCTTAGTAGCAGGGCCCCAAGAGACCCAGTACTTC.

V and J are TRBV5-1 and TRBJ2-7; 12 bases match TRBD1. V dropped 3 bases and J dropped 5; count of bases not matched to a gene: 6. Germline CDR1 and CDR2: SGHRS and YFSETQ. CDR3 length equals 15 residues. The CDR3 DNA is TGCGCCAGCAGCTGGGGGACAGGGGGCCTACACGAGCAGTACTTC. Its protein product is CASSWGTGGLHEQYF.